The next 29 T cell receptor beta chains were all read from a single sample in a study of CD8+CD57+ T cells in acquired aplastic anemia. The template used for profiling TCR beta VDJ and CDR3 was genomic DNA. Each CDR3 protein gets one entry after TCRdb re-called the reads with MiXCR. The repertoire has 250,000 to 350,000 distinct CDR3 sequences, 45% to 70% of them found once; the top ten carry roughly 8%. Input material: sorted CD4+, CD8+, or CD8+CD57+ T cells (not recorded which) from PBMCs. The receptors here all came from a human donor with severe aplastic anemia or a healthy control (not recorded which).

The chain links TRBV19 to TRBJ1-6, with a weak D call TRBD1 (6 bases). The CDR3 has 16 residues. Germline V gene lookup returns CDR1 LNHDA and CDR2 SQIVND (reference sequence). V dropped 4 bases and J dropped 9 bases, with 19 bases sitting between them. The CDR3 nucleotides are TGTGCCAGTAGTACAAGACAGGCCTCTCATGGTTCACCCCTCCACTTT. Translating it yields CASSTRQASHGSPLHF.

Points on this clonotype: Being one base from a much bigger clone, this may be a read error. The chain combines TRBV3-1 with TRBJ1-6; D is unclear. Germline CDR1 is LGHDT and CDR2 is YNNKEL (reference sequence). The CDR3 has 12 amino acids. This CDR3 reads CASSQYSSPLHF. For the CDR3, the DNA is TGTGCCAGCAGCCAGTATAGTTCACCCCTCCACTTT.

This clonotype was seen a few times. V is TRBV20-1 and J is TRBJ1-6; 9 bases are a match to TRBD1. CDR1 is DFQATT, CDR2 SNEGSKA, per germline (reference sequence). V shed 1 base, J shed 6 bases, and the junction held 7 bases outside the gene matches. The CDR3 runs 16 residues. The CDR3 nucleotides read TGCAGTGCTAGAGTGGGACAGGGAGAGGGTAATTCACCCCTCCACTTT. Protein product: CSARVGQGEGNSPLHF.

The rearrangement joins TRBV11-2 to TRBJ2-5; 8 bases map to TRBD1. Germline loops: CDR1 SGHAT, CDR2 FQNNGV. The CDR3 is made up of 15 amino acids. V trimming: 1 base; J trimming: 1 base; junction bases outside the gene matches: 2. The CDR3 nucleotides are TGTGCCAGCAGCTTAGGACAGGGGACCCAAGAGACCCAGTACTTC. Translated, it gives CASSLGQGTQETQYF.

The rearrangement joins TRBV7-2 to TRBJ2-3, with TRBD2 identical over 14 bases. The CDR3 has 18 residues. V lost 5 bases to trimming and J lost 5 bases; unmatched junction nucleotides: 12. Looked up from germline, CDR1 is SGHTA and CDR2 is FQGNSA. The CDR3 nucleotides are TGTGCCAGCAGCCCCGCTAGGACTAGCGGGGGGCCCGGAGATACGCAGTATTTT. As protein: CASSPARTSGGPGDTQYF.

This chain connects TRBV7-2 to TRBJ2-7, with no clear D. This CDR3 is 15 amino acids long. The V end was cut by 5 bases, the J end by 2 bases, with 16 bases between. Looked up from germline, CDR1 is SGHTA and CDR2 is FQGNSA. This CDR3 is CASSQTPISTYEQYF. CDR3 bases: TGTGCCAGCAGCCAAACCCCCATCTCTACCTACGAGCAGTACTTC.

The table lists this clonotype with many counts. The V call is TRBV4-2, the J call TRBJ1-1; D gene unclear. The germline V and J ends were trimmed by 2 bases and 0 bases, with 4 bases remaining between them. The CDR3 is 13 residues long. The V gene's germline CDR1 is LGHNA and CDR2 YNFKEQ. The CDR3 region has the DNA TGTGCCAGCAGCCAAAGGATGAACACTGAAGCTTTCTTT. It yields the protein CASSQRMNTEAFF.

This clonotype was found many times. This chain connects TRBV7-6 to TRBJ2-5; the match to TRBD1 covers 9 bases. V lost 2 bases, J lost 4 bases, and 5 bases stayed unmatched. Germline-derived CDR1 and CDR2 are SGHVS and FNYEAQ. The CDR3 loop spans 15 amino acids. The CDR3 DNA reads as TGTGCCAGCAGCTTAACCGGGACAGGGAGAGAGACCCAGTACTTC. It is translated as CASSLTGTGRETQYF.

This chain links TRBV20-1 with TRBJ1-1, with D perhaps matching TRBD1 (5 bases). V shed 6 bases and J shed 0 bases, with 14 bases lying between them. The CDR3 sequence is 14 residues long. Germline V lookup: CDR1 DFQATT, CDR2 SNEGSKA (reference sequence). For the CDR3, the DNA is TGCAGTGCGACCGCAGGGATGTTGAACACTGAAGCTTTCTTT. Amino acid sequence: CSATAGMLNTEAFF.

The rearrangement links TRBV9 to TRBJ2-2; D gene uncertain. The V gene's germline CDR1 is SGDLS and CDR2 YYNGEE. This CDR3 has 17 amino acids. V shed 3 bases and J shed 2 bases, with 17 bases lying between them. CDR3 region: CASSALSRYFNTGELFF. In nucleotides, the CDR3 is TGTGCCAGCAGCGCGCTCTCAAGGTATTTCAACACCGGGGAGCTGTTTTTT. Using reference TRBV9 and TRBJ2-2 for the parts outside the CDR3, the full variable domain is DSGVTQTPKHLITATGQRVTLRCSPRSGDLSVYWYQQSLDQGLQFLIQYYNGEERAKGNILERFSAQQFPDLHSELNLSSLELGDSALYFCASSALSRYFNTGELFFGEGSRLTVL.

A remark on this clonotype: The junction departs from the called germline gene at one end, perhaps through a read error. The CDR3 DNA reads TGTGCCAGCAGTTTCACTAGCGGGGGGCTAGGGGAGACCCAGTACTTC. It encodes CASSFTSGGLGETQYF. The V and J genes are TRBV5-1 and TRBJ2-5; 12 bases align to TRBD2. The CDR3 covers 16 residues. Looked up from germline, CDR1 is SGHRS and CDR2 is YFSETQ.

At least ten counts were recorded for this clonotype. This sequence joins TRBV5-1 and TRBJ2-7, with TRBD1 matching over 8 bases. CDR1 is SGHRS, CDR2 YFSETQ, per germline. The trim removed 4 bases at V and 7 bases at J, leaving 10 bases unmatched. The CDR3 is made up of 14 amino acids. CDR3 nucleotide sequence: TGCGCCAGCAGCAAACGGCAGGGGGCTGGGGAGCAGTACTTC. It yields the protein CASSKRQGAGEQYF.

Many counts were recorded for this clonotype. CDR3 residues: CASSLSGAGMTLHF. DNA of the CDR3: TGTGCCAGCAGCTTAAGCGGGGCTGGTATGACCCTCCACTTT. The V call is TRBV7-3, the J call TRBJ1-6; TRBD1 might be the D (5 bases). The germline V gene has CDR1 SGHTA and CDR2 FQGTGA. V lost 1 base and J 14 bases, leaving 15 bases between the germline ends. The CDR3 spans 14 residues.

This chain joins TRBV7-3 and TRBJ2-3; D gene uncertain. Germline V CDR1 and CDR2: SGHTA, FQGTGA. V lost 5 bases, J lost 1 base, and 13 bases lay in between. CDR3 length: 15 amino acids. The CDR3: CASSPTRMGTDTQYF. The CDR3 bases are TGTGCCAGCAGCCCGACCCGGATGGGCACAGATACGCAGTATTTT.

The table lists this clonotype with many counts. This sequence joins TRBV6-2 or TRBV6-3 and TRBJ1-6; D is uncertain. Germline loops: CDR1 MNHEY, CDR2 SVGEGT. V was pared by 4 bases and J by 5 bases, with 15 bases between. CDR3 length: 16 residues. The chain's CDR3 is CASSFPTALHNSPLHF. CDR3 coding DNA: TGTGCCAGCAGTTTCCCGACCGCACTTCATAATTCACCCCTCCACTTT.

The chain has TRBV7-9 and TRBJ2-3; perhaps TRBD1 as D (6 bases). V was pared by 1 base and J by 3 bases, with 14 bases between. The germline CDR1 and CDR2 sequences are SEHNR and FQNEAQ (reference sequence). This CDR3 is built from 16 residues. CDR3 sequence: CASSLGPGEGTDTQYF. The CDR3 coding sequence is TGTGCCAGCAGCTTAGGGCCAGGGGAAGGGACAGATACGCAGTATTTT.

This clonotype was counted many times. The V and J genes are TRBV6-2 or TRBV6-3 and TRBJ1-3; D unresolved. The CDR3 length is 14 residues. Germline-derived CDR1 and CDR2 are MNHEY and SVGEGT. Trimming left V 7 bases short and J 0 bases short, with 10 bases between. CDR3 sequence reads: CASNLDGSGNTIYF. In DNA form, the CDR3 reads TGTGCCAGCAATTTGGACGGCTCTGGAAACACCATATATTTT.

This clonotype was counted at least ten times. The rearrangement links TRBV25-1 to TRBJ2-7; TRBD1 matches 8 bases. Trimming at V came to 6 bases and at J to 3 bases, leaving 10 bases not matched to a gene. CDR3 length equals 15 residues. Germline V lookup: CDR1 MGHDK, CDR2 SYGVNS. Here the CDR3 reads CASSPSDRALYEQYF. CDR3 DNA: TGTGCCAGCAGCCCATCGGACAGGGCACTCTACGAGCAGTACTTC.

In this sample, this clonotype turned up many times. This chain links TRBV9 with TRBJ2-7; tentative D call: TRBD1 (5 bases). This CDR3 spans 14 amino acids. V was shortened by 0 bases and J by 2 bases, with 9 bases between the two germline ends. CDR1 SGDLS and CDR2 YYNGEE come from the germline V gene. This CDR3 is CASSVVQDTYEQYF. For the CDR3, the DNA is TGTGCCAGCAGCGTAGTACAGGACACCTACGAGCAGTACTTC.

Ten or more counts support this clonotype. The CDR3 nucleotides read TGTGCCAGTAGTGCTGGACAGGAGTACAATCAGCCCCAGCATTTT. Translation: CASSAGQEYNQPQHF. J is TRBJ1-5 and V is TRBV19, with TRBD1 identical over 7 bases. The V gene end was trimmed by 5 bases and the J gene end by 3 bases; junction bases not matched to a gene: 7. CDR1 is LNHDA, CDR2 SQIVND, per germline (reference sequence). The CDR3 has 15 amino acids.

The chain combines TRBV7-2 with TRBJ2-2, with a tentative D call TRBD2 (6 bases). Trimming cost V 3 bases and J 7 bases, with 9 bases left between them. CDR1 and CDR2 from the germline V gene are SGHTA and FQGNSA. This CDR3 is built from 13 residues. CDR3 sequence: CASSFATSGELFF. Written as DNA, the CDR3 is TGTGCCAGCAGCTTCGCGACTAGCGGGGAGCTGTTTTTT.

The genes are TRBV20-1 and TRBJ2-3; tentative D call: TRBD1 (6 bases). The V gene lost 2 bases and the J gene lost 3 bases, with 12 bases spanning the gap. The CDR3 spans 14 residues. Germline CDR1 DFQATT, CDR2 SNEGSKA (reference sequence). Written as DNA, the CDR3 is TGCAGTGCTAGAAAAACAGGGATAACAGATACGCAGTATTTT. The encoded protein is CSARKTGITDTQYF.

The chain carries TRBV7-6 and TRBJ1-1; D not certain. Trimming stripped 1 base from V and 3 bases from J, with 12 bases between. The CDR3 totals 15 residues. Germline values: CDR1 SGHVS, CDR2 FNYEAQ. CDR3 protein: CASSLEVFSYTEAFF. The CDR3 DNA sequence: TGTGCCAGCAGCTTAGAGGTTTTCTCGTACACTGAAGCTTTCTTT. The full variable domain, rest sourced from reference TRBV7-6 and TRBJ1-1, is GAGVSQSPRYKVTKRGQDVALRCDPISGHVSLYWYRQALGQGPEFLTYFNYEAQQDKSGLPNDRFSAERPEGSISTLTIQRTEQRDSAMYRCASSLEVFSYTEAFFGQGTRLTVV.

CDR3 sequence (DNA): TGTGCCAGCAGTGTTAATGTAGGGGGTCAGGACACTGAAGCTTTCTTT. Protein: CASSVNVGGQDTEAFF. The chain carries TRBV2 and TRBJ1-1; D perhaps matches TRBD1 (6 bases). Germline CDR1 reads SNHLY; CDR2 reads FYNNEI. The CDR3 length is 16 residues. Trimming cost V 4 bases and J 3 bases, with 18 bases left between them.

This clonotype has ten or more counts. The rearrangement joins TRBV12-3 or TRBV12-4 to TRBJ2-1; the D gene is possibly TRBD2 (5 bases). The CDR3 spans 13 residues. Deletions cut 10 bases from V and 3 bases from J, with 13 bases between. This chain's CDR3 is CATNGMNYNEQFF. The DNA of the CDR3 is TGTGCCACAAACGGGATGAACTACAATGAGCAGTTCTTC.

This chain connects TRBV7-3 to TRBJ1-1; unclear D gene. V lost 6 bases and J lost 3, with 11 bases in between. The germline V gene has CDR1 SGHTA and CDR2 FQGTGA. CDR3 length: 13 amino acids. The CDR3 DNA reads TGTGCCAGCAGTTCGACACTTTACACTGAAGCTTTCTTT. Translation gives CASSSTLYTEAFF.

CDR3 sequence: CASSFGRPYEQYF. Written as DNA, the CDR3 is TGTGCCAGCAGCTTCGGCAGACCCTACGAGCAGTACTTC. The chain employs TRBV7-9 and TRBJ2-7, with unresolved D. CDR1 is SEHNR, CDR2 FQNEAQ, per germline (reference sequence). The CDR3 runs 13 residues. The ends were cut back, 3 bases at V and 2 bases at J, with 8 bases in the middle.

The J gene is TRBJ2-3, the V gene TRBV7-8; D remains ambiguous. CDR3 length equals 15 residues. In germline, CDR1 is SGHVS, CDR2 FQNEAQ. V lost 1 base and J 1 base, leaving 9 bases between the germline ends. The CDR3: CASSLGTLGTDTQYF. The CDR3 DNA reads TGTGCCAGCAGCTTAGGGACCCTCGGCACAGATACGCAGTATTTT. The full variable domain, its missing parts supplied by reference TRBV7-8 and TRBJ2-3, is GAGVSQSPRYKVAKRGQDVALRCDPISGHVSLFWYQQALGQGPEFLTYFQNEAQLDKSGLPSDRFFAERPEGSVSTLKIQRTQQEDSAVYLCASSLGTLGTDTQYFGPGTRLTVL.

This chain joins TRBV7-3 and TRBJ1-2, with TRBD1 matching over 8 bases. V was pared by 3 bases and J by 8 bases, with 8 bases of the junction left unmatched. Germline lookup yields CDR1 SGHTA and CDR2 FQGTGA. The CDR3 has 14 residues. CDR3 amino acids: CASSLDRATEGYTF. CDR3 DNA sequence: TGTGCCAGCAGCTTGGACAGGGCTACGGAGGGCTACACCTTC.